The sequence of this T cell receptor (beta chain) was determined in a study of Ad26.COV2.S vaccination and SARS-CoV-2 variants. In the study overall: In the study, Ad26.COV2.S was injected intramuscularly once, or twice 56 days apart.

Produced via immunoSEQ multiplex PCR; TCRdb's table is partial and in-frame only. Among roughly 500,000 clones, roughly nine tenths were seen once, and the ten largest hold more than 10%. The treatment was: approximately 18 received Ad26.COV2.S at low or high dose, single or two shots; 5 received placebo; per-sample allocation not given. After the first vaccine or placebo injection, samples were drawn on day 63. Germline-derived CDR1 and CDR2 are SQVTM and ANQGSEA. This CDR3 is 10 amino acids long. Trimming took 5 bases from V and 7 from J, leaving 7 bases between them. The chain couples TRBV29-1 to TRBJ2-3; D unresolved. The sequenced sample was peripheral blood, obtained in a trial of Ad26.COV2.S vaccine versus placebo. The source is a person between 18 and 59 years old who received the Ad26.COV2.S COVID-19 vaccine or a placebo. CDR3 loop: CSVLGNTQYF. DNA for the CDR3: TGCAGCGTTCTGGGAAATACGCAGTATTTT.